This TCR beta chain is drawn from a study of glioma-infiltrating T cells after dendritic cell vaccination. Turning to the study itself: Monocyte-derived dendritic cells, cultured 7 to 8 days with IL-4 and GM-CSF, were pulsed with autologous tumor lysate.

Time point given: after dendritic cell vaccination, including at tumor progression/relapse. Points from the study as a whole: Complete blood and tumor specimen sets were limited to few patients. Estimated pretreatment TIL content predicted outcome after dendritic cell vaccination.

The CDR3 spans 14 residues. V dropped 1 base and J dropped 4 bases, with 8 bases sitting between them. Germline assignment: CDR1 SGHTA and CDR2 FQGNSA. Primers: 60 V beta forward and 13 J beta reverse. The method was immunoSEQ multiplex PCR; TCRdb's version includes in-frame clones alone and lacks a portion of them. The sample lists fewer than 65,000 clones; about 91% were seen once. Comment on this clone: The antigen is undetermined.

Source: blood, taken after dendritic cell vaccination. This receptor was taken from a human donor with glioblastoma. The chain combines TRBV7-2 with TRBJ2-1, with no clear D. The CDR3 DNA is TGTGCCAGCAGCTTAGACTTCTCTTACAATGAGCAGTTCTTC. Protein sequence: CASSLDFSYNEQFF.